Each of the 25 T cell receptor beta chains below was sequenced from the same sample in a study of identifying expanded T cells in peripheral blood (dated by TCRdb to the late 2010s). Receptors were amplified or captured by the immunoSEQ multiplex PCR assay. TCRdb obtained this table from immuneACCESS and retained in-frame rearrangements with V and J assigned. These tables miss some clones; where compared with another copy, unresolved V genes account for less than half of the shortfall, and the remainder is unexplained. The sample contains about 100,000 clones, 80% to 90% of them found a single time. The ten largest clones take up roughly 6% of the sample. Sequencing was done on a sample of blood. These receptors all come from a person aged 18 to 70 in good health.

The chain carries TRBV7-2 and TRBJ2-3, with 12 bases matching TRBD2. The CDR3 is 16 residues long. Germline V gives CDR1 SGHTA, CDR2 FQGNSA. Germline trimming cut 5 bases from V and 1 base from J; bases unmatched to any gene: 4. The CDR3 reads CASSRLAGGGTDTQYF. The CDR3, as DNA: TGTGCCAGCAGCCGGCTAGCGGGGGGGGGCACAGATACGCAGTATTTT. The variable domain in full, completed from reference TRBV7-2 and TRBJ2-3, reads GAGVSQSPSNKVTEKGKDVELRCDPISGHTALYWYRQSLGQGLEFLIYFQGNSAPDKSGLPSDRFSAERTGGSVSTLTIQRTQQEDSAVYLCASSRLAGGGTDTQYFGPGTRLTVL.

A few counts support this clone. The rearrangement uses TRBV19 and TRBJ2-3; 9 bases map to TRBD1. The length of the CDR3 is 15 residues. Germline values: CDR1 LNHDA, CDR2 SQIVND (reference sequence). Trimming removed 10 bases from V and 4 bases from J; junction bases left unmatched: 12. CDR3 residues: CATNRGDRDADTQYF. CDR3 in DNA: TGTGCCACGAACCGGGGGGACAGGGATGCAGATACGCAGTATTTT.

The CDR3 loop reads CASSPQGREQYF. The DNA of the CDR3 is TGTGCCAGCAGCCCTCAGGGACGCGAGCAGTACTTC. The chain couples TRBV11-3 to TRBJ2-7; D possibly matches TRBD1 or TRBD2 (5 bases each). The CDR3 spans 12 residues. Germline values: CDR1 SGHNT, CDR2 YENEEA. Trimming removed 5 bases at V and 6 bases at J, with 11 bases between.

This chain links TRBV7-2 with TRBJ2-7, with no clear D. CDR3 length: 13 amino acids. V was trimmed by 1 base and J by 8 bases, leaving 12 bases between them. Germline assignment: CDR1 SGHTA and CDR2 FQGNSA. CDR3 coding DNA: TGTGCCAGCAGCTTAGATGGGCAGACCAAGCAGTACTTC. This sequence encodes CASSLDGQTKQYF.

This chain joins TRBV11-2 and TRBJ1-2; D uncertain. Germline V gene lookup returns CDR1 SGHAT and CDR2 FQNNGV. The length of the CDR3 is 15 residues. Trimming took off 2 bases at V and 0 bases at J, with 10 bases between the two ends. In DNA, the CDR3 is TGTGCCAGCAGCTTAATCCGGGGAGCTAACTATGGCTACACCTTC. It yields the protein CASSLIRGANYGYTF. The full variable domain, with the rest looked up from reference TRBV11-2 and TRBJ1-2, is EAGVAQSPRYKIIEKRQSVAFWCNPISGHATLYWYQQILGQGPKLLIQFQNNGVVDDSQLPKDRFSAERLKGVDSTLKIQPAKLEDSAVYLCASSLIRGANYGYTFGSGTRLTVV.

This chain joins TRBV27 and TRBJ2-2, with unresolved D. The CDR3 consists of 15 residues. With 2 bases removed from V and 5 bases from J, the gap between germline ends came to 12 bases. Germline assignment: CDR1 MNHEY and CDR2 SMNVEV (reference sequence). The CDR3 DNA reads TGTGCCAGCAGTTTAGAGTTACCTATAACCGGGGAGCTGTTTTTT. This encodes CASSLELPITGELFF.

Here the CDR3 DNA reads TGTGCCACAAGACCACTAGGGGATACGCAGTATTTT. It specifies CATRPLGDTQYF. J is TRBJ2-3 and V is TRBV10-3; D may be TRBD2 (5 bases). CDR3 size: 12 residues. The germline gives CDR1 ENHRY, CDR2 SYGVKD. V was pared by 10 bases and J by 6 bases, with 14 bases between.

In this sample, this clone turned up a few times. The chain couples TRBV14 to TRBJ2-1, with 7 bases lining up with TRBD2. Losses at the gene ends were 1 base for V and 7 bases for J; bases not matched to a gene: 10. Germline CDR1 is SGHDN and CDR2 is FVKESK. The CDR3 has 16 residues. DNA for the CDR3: TGTGCCAGCAGCCAAGTATCCGGTGGACTAGGGAATGAGCAGTTCTTC. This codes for CASSQVSGGLGNEQFF.

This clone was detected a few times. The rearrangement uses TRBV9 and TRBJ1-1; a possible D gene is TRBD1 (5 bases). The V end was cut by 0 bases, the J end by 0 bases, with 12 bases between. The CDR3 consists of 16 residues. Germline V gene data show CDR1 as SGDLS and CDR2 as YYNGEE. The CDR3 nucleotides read TGTGCCAGCAGCGTAGTTCCGGCGGGGGTGAACACTGAAGCTTTCTTT. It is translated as CASSVVPAGVNTEAFF.

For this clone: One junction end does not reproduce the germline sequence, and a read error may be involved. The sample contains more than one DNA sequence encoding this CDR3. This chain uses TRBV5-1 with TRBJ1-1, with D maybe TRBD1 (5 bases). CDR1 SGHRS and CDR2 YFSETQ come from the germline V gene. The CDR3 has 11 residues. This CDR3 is CASNAGTEAFF. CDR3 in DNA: TGCGCCAGCAACGCGGGGACTGAAGCTTTTTTT. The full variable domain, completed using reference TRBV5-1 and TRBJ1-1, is KAGVTQTPRYLIKTRGQQVTLSCSPISGHRSVSWYQQTPGQGLQFLFEYFSETQRNKGNFPGRFSGRQFSNSRSEMNVSTLELGDSALYLCASNAGTEAFFGQGTRLTVV.

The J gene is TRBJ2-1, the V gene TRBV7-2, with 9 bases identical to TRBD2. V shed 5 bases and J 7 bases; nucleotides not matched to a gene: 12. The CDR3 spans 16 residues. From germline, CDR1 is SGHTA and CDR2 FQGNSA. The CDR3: CASSPQPSGTGNEQFF. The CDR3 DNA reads TGTGCCAGCAGCCCGCAACCTAGCGGGACTGGGAATGAGCAGTTCTTC.

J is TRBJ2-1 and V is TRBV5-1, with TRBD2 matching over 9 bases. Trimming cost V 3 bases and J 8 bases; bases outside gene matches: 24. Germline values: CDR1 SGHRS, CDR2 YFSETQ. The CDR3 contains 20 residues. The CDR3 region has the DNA TGCGCCAGCAGCTCCCTGTGGCGCGGGGGGGCTACGAGCAAGAGGGATGAGCAGTTCTTC. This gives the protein CASSSLWRGGATSKRDEQFF.

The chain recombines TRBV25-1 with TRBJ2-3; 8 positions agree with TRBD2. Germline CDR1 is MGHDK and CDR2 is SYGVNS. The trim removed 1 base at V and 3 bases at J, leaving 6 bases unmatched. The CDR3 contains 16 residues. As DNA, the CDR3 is TGTGCCAGCAGTGAATTCCGACCGGGAGGGACAGATACGCAGTATTTT. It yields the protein CASSEFRPGGTDTQYF.

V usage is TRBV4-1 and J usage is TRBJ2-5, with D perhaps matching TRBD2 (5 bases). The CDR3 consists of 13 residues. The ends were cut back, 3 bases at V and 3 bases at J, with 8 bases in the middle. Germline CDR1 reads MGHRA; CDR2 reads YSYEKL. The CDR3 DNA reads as TGCGCCAGCAGCCACGGAGGAAAAGAGACCCAGTACTTC. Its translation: CASSHGGKETQYF.

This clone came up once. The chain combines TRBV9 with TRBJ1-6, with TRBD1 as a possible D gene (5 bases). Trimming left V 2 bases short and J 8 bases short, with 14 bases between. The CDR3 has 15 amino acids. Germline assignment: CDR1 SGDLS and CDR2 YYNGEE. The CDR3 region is CASSVRPQGYSPLHF. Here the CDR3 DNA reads TGTGCCAGCAGCGTTAGACCCCAGGGATATTCACCCCTCCACTTT.

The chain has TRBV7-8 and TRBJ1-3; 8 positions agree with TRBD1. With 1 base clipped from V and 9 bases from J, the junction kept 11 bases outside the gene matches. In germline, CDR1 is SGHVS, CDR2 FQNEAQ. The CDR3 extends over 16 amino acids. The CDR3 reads CASSLGRQGPQGTIYF. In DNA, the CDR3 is TGTGCCAGCAGCTTAGGAAGACAGGGGCCCCAGGGCACCATATATTTT.

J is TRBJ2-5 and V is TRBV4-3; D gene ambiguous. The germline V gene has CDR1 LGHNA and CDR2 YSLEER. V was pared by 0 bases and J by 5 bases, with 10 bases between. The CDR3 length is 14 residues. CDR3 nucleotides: TGCGCCAGCAGCCAAGATGTGACTTCGGAGACCCAGTACTTC. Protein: CASSQDVTSETQYF.

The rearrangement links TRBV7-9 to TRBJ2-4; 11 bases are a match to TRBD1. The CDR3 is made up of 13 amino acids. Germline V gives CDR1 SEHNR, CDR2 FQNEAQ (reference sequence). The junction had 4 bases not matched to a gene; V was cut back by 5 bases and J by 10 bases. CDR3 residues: CASSRGTGGIQYF. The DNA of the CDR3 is TGTGCCAGCAGCAGAGGGACAGGGGGAATTCAGTACTTC.

CDR3 nucleotides: TGTGCCAGCAGCTTAGCTAGGGGACCATACTACGAGCAGTACTTC. Its protein is CASSLARGPYYEQYF. The genes are TRBV7-2 and TRBJ2-7; D assignment may be TRBD1 or TRBD2 (5 bases each). V was clipped by 0 bases and J by 3 bases, with 12 bases between them. The CDR3 runs to 15 residues. Looked up from germline, CDR1 is SGHTA and CDR2 is FQGNSA.

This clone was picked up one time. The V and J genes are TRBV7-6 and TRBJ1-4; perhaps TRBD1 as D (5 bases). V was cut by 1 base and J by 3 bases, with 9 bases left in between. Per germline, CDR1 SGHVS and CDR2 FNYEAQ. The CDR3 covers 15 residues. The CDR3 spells CASSLGGVANEKLFF. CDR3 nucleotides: TGTGCCAGCAGCTTAGGAGGGGTGGCTAATGAAAAACTGTTTTTT.

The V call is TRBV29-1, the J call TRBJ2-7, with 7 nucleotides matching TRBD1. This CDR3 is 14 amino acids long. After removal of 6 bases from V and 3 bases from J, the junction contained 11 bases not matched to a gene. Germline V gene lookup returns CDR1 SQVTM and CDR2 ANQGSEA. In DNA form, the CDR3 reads TGCAGCGTGGAGTCGACAGGGCCGAACTACGAGCAGTACTTC. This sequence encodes CSVESTGPNYEQYF.

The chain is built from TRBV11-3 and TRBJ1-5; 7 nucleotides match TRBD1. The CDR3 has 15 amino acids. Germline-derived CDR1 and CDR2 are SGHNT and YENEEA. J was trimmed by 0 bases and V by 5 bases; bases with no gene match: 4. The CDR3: CASSPDRISNQPQHF. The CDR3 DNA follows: TGTGCCAGCAGCCCGGACAGGATTAGCAATCAGCCCCAGCATTTT. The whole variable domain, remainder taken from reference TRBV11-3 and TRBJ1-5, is EAGVVQSPRYKIIEKKQPVAFWCNPISGHNTLYWYLQNLGQGPELLIRYENEEAVDDSQLPKDRFSAERLKGVDSTLKIQPAELGDSAVYLCASSPDRISNQPQHFGDGTRLSIL.

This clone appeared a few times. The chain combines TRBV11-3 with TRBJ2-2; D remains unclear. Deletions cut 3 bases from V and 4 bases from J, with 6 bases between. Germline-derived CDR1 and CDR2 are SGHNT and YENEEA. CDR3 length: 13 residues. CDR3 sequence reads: CASSFYSTGELFF. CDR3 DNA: TGTGCCAGCAGCTTCTACTCCACCGGGGAGCTGTTTTTT.

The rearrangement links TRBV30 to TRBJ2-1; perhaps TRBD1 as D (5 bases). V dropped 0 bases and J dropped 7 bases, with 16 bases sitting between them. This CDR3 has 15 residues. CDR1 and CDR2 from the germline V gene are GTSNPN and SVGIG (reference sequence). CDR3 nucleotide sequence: TGTGCCTGGAGTGTATGGGTATCACAGGATAATGAGCAGTTCTTC. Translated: CAWSVWVSQDNEQFF.

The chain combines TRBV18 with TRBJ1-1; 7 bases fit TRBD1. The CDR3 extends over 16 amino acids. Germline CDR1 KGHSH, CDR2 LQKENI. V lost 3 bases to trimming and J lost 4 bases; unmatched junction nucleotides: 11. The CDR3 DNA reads TGTGCCAGCTCACCCACCGTTACAGGGGTGGGCACTGAAGCTTTCTTT. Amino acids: CASSPTVTGVGTEAFF.